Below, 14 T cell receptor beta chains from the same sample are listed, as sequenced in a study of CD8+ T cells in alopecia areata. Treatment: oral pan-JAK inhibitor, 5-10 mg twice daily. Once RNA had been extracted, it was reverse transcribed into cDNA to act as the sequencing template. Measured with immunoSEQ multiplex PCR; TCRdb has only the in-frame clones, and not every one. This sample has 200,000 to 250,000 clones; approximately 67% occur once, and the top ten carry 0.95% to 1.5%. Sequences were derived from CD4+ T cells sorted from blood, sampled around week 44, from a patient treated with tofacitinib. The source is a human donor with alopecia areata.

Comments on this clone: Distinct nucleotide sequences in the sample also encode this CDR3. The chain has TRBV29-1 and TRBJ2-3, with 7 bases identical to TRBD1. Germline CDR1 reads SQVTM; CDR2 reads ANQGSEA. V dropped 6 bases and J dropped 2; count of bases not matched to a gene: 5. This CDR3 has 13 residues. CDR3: CSVEGQHTDTQYF. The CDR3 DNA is TGCAGCGTCGAGGGACAGCACACAGATACGCAGTATTTT.

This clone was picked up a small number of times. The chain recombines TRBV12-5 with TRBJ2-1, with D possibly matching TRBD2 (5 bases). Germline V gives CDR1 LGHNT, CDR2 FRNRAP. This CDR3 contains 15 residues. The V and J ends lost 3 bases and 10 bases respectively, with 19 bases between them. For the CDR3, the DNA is TGTGCTAGTGGTTTAATCACGGTCGGGGTTCGCGAGCAGTTCTTC. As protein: CASGLITVGVREQFF.

The CDR3 sequence is CASSIQGQGYGYTF. CDR3 bases: TGTGCCAGTAGTATCCAAGGGCAGGGCTATGGCTACACCTTC. This chain uses TRBV19 with TRBJ1-2, with D tentatively TRBD1 (5 bases). The germline gives CDR1 LNHDA, CDR2 SQIVND (reference sequence). Trimming cost V 3 bases and J 4 bases, with 12 bases left between them. This CDR3 is 14 amino acids long.

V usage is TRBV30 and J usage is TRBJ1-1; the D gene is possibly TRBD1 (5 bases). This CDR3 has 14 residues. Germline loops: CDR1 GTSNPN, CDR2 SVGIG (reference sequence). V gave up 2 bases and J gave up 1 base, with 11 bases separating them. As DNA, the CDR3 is TGTGCCTGGAGTAAGGGGCACTCGAACACTGAAGCTTTCTTT. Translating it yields CAWSKGHSNTEAFF. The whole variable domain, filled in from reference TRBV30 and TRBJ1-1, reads SQTIHQWPATLVQPVGSPLSLECTVEGTSNPNLYWYRQAAGRGLQLLFYSVGIGQISSEVPQNLSASRPQDRQFILSSKKLLLSDSGFYLCAWSKGHSNTEAFFGQGTRLTVV.

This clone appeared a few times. Here the CDR3 reads CSVGPSGGAYNEQFF. CDR3 sequence (DNA): TGCAGCGTTGGCCCAAGCGGGGGGGCCTACAATGAGCAGTTCTTC. The V call is TRBV29-1, the J call TRBJ2-1; 10 bases match TRBD2. Germline values: CDR1 SQVTM, CDR2 ANQGSEA. CDR3 length: 15 amino acids. V lost 4 bases, J lost 2 bases, and 5 bases stayed unmatched.

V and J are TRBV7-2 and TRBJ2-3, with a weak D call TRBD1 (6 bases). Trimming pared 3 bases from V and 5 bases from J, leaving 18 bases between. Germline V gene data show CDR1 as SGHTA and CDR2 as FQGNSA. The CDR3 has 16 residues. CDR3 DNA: TGTGCCAGCAGCTTCGGCCAGGGGCTTATGAAAGATACGCAGTATTTT. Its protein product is CASSFGQGLMKDTQYF.

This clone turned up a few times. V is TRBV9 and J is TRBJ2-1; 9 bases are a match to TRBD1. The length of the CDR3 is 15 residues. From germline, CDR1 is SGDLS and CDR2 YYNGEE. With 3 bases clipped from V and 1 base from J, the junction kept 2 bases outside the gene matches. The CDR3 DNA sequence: TGTGCCAGCAGCGGAGGACAGGGGTCCTACAATGAGCAGTTCTTC. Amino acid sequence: CASSGGQGSYNEQFF.

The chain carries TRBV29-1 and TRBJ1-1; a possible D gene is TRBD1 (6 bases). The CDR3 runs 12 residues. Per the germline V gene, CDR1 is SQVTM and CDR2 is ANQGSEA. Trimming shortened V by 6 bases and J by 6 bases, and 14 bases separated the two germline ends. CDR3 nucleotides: TGCAGCGTCCGAACAGGGTCCCCTGAAGCTTTCTTT. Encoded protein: CSVRTGSPEAFF.

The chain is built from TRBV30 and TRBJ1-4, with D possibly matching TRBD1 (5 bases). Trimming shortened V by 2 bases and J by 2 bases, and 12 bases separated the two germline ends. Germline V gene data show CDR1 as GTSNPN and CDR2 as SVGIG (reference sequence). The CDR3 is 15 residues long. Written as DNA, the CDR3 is TGTGCCTGGAGTTCGGCCGGGACCACTAATGAAAAACTGTTTTTT. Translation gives CAWSSAGTTNEKLFF.

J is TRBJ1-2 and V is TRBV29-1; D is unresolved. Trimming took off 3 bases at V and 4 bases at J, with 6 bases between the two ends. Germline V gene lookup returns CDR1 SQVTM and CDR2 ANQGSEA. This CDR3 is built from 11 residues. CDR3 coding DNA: TGCAGCGTTGACTTGATCTATGGCTACACCTTC. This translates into CSVDLIYGYTF.

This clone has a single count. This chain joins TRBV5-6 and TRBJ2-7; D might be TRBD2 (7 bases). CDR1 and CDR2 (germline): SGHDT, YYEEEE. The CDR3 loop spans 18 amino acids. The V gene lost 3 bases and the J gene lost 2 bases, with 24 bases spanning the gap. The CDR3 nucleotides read TGTGCCAGCAGCTCGGCCGGGACTCGGGGGGCCGGCCCCTACGAGCAGTACTTC. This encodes CASSSAGTRGAGPYEQYF. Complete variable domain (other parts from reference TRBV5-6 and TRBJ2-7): DAGVTQSPTHLIKTRGQQVTLRCSPKSGHDTVSWYQQALGQGPQFIFQYYEEEERQRGNFPDRFSGHQFPNYSSELNVNALLLGDSALYLCASSSAGTRGAGPYEQYFGPGTRLTVT.

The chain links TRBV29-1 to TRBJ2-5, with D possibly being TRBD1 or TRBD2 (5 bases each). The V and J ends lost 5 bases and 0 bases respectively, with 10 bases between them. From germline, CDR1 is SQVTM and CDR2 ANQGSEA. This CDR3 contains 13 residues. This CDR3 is CSVHGTYQETQYF. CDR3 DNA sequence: TGCAGCGTTCATGGGACGTACCAAGAGACCCAGTACTTC.

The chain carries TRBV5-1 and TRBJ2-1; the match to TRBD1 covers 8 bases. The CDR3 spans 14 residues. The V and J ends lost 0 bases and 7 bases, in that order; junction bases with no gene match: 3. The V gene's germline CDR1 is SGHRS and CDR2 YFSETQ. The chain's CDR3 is CASSLDRGTNEQFF. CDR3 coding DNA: TGCGCCAGCAGCTTGGACAGGGGGACAAATGAGCAGTTCTTC.

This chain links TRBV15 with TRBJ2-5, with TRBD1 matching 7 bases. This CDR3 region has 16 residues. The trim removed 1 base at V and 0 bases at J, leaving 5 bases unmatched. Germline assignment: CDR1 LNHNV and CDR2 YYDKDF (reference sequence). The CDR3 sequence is CATSRGDRVNQETQYF. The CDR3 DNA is TGTGCCACCAGCAGAGGCGACAGGGTAAACCAAGAGACCCAGTACTTC. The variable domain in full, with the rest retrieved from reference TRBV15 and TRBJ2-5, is DAMVIQNPRYQVTQFGKPVTLSCSQTLNHNVMYWYQQKSSQAPKLLFHYYDKDFNNEADTPDNFQSRRPNTSFCFLDIRSPGLGDTAMYLCATSRGDRVNQETQYFGPGTRLLVL.